This is a list of T cell receptor beta chains from one sample in a study of STAT5B mutations in CD4+ large granular lymphocyte leukemia. Data came from immunoSEQ multiplex PCR; TCRdb stores just in-frame clones and leaves some out. The sample has about 48,000 clones, around 70% seen once. Source material: CD4+ T cells from blood buffy coats. The receptor source for this set is a human donor in good health. The CDR3 runs from the conserved cysteine through the conserved F or W. D genes are given only for firm matches. A clone size is listed for some rows: how often the clone was seen (once, few, many), or a class if it is expanded.

D gene	V gene	clone size	J gene	CDR3 length	CDR3 DNA	CDR3 protein
TRBD1	TRBV9	few	TRBJ1-3	17	TGTGCCAGCAGTCCCACCGGGGGACAGGGCTCTGGAAACACCATATATTTT	CASSPTGGQGSGNTIYF
NA	TRBV6-6	NA	TRBJ1-4	10	TGTGCCACCCGGGGTGAAAAACTGTTTTTT	CATRGEKLFF
NA	TRBV4-1	NA	TRBJ1-1	15	TGCGCCAGCAGCCAAGAAAGGGGCAGGGGCACTGAAGCTTTCTTT	CASSQERGRGTEAFF
NA	TRBV7-3	NA	TRBJ1-1	14	TGTGCCAGCAGCTTAATGCCGGGAGACACTGAAGCTTTCTTT	CASSLMPGDTEAFF
NA	TRBV7-2	NA	TRBJ1-1	14	TGTGCCAGCAGCTTAGTGGGGCAGAACACTGAAGCTTTCTTT	CASSLVGQNTEAFF
NA	TRBV5-1	NA	TRBJ1-2	15	TGCGCCAGCAGTCAGACCGGGCCACAGCGGTATGGCTACACCTTC	CASSQTGPQRYGYTF
NA	TRBV7-2	NA	TRBJ1-2	14	TGTGCCAGCAGCTTATACGCGACGTACTATGGCTACACCTTC	CASSLYATYYGYTF
NA	TRBV6-5	few	TRBJ1-1	14	TGTGCCAGCAGTTACAAACAGTCGAACACTGAAGCTTTCTTT	CASSYKQSNTEAFF
NA	TRBV7-8	NA	TRBJ1-5	15	TGTGCCAGCAGCTTATGGGCCAGGGGAAATCAGCCCCAGCATTTT	CASSLWARGNQPQHF
TRBD2	TRBV6-4	NA	TRBJ2-3	15	TGTGCCAGCAGTGACTCGAGCGGGGGGGGAGATACGCAGTATTTT	CASSDSSGGGDTQYF
NA	TRBV5-1	NA	TRBJ1-4	15	TGCGCCAGCAGCTCAAGGACGACTCCTGGGGAAAAACTGTTTTTT	CASSSRTTPGEKLFF
NA	TRBV19	NA	TRBJ1-5	16	TGTGCCAGTAGTAGCGGGGCGGGTCTACTCAATCAGCCCCAGCATTTT	CASSSGAGLLNQPQHF
NA	TRBV21-1	NA	TRBJ2-5	12	TGTGCCAGCAGCCTAAAAAAAGAGACCCAGTACTTC	CASSLKKETQYF
TRBD1	TRBV2	NA	TRBJ2-2	15	TGTGCCAGCACGGGGGGACAGGGTCACACCGGGGAGCTGTTTTTT	CASTGGQGHTGELFF
NA	TRBV6-1	few	TRBJ1-1	13	TGTGCCTGCCTGAAACGGGGGAGCACTGAAGCTTTCTTT	CACLKRGSTEAFF
NA	TRBV11-3	NA	TRBJ1-5	16	TGTGCCAGCAGCTTAAGTGAAGGGAATAGCAATCAGCCCCAGCATTTT	CASSLSEGNSNQPQHF
TRBD1	TRBV2	NA	TRBJ1-5	15	TGTGCCAGCACCCGGGACAGGGGAAGCAATCAGCCCCAGCATTTT	CASTRDRGSNQPQHF
NA	TRBV5-1	NA	TRBJ1-2	13	TGCGCCAGCAGATCATCTACCCGCTATGGCTACACCTTC	CASRSSTRYGYTF
NA	TRBV27	few	TRBJ1-2	14	TGTGCCAGCAGTCTCCGCCTCCGGGAGGGTGGCTACACCTTC	CASSLRLREGGYTF
NA	TRBV19	NA	TRBJ1-5	16	TGTGCCAGTAGACTTAGAACGGACAACCGCATTGAGCCCCAGCATTTT	CASRLRTDNRIEPQHF
TRBD2	TRBV19	NA	TRBJ2-4	16	TGTGCCAGTAGTCACGGGGGGGCCGGAGCCAAAAACATTCAGTACTTC	CASSHGGAGAKNIQYF
TRBD2	TRBV5-1	once	TRBJ2-1	16	TGCGCCAGCAGCCCCCAGACTAGCGGGGGATTGAATGAGCAGTTCTTC	CASSPQTSGGLNEQFF
TRBD2	TRBV2	NA	TRBJ2-3	14	TGTGCCGGAGGACTAGCGGGAGGCACAGATACGCAGTATTTT	CAGGLAGGTDTQYF
TRBD1	TRBV6-1	once	TRBJ2-7	15	TGTGCCAGCAGTGTCCCGGGACAGGGCACCTACGAGCAGTACTTC	CASSVPGQGTYEQYF
NA	TRBV7-6	NA	TRBJ1-6	14	TGTGCCAGCAGCCGGGACACGGAGAATTCACCCCTCCACTTT	CASSRDTENSPLHF
NA	TRBV7-9	NA	TRBJ2-1	13	TGTGCCAGCAGCCTTGACAAACACAATGAGCAGTTCTTC	CASSLDKHNEQFF
TRBD1	TRBV7-3	NA	TRBJ2-3	13	TGTGCCAGCAGCCTCCTCGACAGGGGTGGGCAGTATTTT	CASSLLDRGGQYF
TRBD1	TRBV7-9	NA	TRBJ1-1	14	TGTGCCAGCAGCGACCGACAGGGGAACACTGAAGCTTTCTTT	CASSDRQGNTEAFF
NA	TRBV10-2	few	TRBJ1-3	11	TGCGCCAGCAGTGACACGAACACCATATATTTT	CASSDTNTIYF
NA	TRBV4-2	few	TRBJ2-1	15	TGTGCCAGCAGCCAAGAAGGATGGGCTCTCAATGAGCAGTTCTTC	CASSQEGWALNEQFF
TRBD2	TRBV7-2	NA	TRBJ2-2	14	TGTGCCAGCAGACTAGCGGGGGACATCGGGGAGCTGTTTTTT	CASRLAGDIGELFF
NA	TRBV29-1	NA	TRBJ2-5	12	TGCAGCGTTGCTGGAGTATCGGAGACCCAGTACTTC	CSVAGVSETQYF
TRBD1	TRBV13	NA	TRBJ2-1	15	TGTGCCAGCAGCTTGGGGATACAGGGGGCGAATGAGCAGTTCTTC	CASSLGIQGANEQFF
NA	TRBV30	NA	TRBJ1-4	16	TGTGCCTGGACTGTAGGGTTGGGGACACCGAATGAAAAACTGTTTTTT	CAWTVGLGTPNEKLFF
NA	TRBV2	NA	TRBJ2-5	15	TGTGCCAGCAGTGATCAACCCTCCAGGGAAGAGACCCAGTACTTC	CASSDQPSREETQYF
NA	TRBV5-6	NA	TRBJ2-5	14	TGTGCCAGCAGCCAGACCCCCCAGGCACTGGCCCAGTACTTC	CASSQTPQALAQYF
TRBD1	TRBV15	NA	TRBJ2-5	15	TGTGCCACCAGCTGGACGACAGGGGGCTCTCAGACCCAGTACTTC	CATSWTTGGSQTQYF
NA	TRBV14	few	TRBJ2-6	15	TGTGCCAGCAGCCGAGAATTGGGTGGGGCCAACGTCCTGACTTTC	CASSRELGGANVLTF
NA	TRBV19	NA	TRBJ1-6	13	TGTGCCAGTACCCCGGGATTAAATTCACCCCTCCACTTT	CASTPGLNSPLHF
NA	TRBV7-2	NA	TRBJ1-4	15	TGTGCCAGCAGCCCGTCCCTAGTTGTTAATGAAAAACTGTTTTTT	CASSPSLVVNEKLFF
NA	TRBV19	few	TRBJ1-2	14	TGTGCCAGTACCTATAGCGGGGAGCCCTATGGCTACACCTTC	CASTYSGEPYGYTF
NA	TRBV10-3	NA	TRBJ2-1	12	TGTGCCATCAGTGATGAGGGGAATGAGCAGTTCTTC	CAISDEGNEQFF
TRBD1	TRBV19	NA	TRBJ1-2	14	TGTGCCAGTAGCGCCGGGACAGGGGTCGGAGGCTACACCTTC	CASSAGTGVGGYTF
NA	TRBV7-3	once	TRBJ2-3	13	TGTGCCAGCAGCCGAAATTCGGGAGATACGCAGTATTTT	CASSRNSGDTQYF